The following is a T cell receptor beta chain sequence with its context. Using immunoSEQ multiplex PCR, the repertoire was profiled, and TCRdb retains in-frame clones only, with some absent. The top ten hold approximately 3.6% of the sample, which has 220,000 or so clones, 65% to 85% seen once. These data originate in a study of blood T cell repertoires in COVID-19. Per the germline V gene, CDR1 is SGHNT and CDR2 is YENEEA. This CDR3 comprises 14 residues. Trimming left V 5 bases short and J 0 bases short, with 9 bases between. The participants were between roughly 18 and 89 years old and came from under 25 US areas.

The chain carries TRBV11-3 and TRBJ2-3, with D possibly TRBD2 on 7 matching bases. Sequencing was carried out using PBMCs or T cells enriched from blood (not recorded which). This sequence was found in an older woman who had recovered from COVID-19. DNA for the CDR3: TGTGCCAGCAGCCGGGGGGCTAGCACAGATACGCAGTATTTT. Translating it yields CASSRGASTDTQYF.